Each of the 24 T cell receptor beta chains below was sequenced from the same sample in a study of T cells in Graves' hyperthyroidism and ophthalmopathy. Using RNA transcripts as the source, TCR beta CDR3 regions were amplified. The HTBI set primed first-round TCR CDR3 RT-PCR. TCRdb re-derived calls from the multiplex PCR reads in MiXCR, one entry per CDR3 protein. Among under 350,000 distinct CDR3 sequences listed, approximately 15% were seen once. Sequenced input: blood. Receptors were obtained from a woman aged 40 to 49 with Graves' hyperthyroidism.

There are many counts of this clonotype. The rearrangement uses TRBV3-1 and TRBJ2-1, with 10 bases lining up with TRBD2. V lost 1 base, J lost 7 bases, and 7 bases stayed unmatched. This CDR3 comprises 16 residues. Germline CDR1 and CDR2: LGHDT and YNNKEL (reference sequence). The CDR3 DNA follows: TGTGCCAGCAGCCAAGGGCCTAGCGGGAGTGGGAATGAGCAGTTCTTC. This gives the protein CASSQGPSGSGNEQFF.

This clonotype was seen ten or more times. CDR3 in amino acids: CSATKRGRSYNEQFF. The CDR3, as DNA: TGCAGTGCCACAAAGCGGGGAAGGTCCTACAATGAGCAGTTCTTC. The V gene is TRBV20-1, the J gene TRBJ2-1; 7 positions agree with TRBD2. Germline V CDR1 and CDR2: DFQATT, SNEGSKA (reference sequence). V was pared by 6 bases and J by 1 base, with 9 bases of the junction left unmatched. CDR3 length equals 15 residues.

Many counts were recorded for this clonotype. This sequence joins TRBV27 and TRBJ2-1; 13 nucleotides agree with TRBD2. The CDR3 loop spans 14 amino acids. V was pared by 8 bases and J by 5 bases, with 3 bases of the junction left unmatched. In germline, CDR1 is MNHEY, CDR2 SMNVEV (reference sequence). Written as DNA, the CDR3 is TGTGCCAGCCATGGACTAGCGGGAGACAATGAGCAGTTCTTC. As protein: CASHGLAGDNEQFF.

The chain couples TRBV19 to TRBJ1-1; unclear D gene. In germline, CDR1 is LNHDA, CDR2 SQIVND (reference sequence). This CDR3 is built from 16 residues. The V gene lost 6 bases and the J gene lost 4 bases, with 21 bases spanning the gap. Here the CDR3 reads CASSIPNVGLCTEAFF. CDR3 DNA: TGTGCCAGTAGCATCCCTAACGTCGGCTTGTGCACTGAAGCTTTCTTT.

Written as DNA, the CDR3 is TGTGCCAGCAGTGCCACGAGAAGCACAGATACGCAGTATTTT. Amino acids: CASSATRSTDTQYF. This sequence joins TRBV7-2 and TRBJ2-3; no firm D call. The length of the CDR3 is 14 residues. Germline V gene data show CDR1 as SGHTA and CDR2 as FQGNSA. Trimming removed 6 bases at V and 0 bases at J, with 10 bases between. The variable domain in full, completed from reference TRBV7-2 and TRBJ2-3, reads GAGVSQSPSNKVTEKGKDVELRCDPISGHTALYWYRQSLGQGLEFLIYFQGNSAPDKSGLPSDRFSAERTGGSVSTLTIQRTQQEDSAVYLCASSATRSTDTQYFGPGTRLTVL.

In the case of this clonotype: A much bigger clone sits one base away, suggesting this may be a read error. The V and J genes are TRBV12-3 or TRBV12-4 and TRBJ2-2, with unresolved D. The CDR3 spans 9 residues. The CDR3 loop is CVSREELFF. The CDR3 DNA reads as TGTGTCAGCAGAGAGGAGCTGTTTTTT.

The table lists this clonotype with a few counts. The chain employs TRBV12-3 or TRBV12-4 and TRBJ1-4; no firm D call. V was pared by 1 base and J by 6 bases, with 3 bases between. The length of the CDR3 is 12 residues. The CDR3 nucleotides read TGTGCCAGCAGTTTAGTGGATGAAAAACTGTTTTTT. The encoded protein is CASSLVDEKLFF.

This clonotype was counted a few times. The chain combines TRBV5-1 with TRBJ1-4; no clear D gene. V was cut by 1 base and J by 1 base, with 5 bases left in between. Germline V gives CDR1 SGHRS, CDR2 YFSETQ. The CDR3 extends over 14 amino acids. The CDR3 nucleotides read TGCGCCAGCAGCTTGACGGTAACTAATGAAAAACTGTTTTTT. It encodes CASSLTVTNEKLFF.

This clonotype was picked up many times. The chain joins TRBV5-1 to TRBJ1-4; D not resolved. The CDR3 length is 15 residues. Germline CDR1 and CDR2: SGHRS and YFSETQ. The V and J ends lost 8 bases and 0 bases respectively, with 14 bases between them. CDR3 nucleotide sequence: TGCGCCAGTTCCCCAGGACTTGCAACTAATGAAAAACTGTTTTTT. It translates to CASSPGLATNEKLFF.

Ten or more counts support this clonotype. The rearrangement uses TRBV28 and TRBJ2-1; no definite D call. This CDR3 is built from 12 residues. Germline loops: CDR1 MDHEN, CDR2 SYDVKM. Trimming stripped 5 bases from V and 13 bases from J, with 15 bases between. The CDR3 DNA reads TGTGCCAGCAGTATCTCCCTGGTATACCAGTTCTTC. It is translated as CASSISLVYQFF.

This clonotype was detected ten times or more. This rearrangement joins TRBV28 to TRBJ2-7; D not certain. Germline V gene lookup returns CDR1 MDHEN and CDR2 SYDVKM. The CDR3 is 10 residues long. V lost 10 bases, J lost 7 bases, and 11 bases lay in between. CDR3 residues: CATRQEEQYF. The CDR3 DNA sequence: TGTGCCACCCGCCAGGAGGAGCAGTACTTC.

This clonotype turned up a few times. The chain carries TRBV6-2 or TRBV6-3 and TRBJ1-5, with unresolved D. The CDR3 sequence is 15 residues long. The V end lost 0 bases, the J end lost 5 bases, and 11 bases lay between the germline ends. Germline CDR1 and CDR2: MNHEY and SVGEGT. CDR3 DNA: TGTGCCAGCAGTTACTCGCGGGCGCCCTATCAGCCCCAGCATTTT. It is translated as CASSYSRAPYQPQHF.

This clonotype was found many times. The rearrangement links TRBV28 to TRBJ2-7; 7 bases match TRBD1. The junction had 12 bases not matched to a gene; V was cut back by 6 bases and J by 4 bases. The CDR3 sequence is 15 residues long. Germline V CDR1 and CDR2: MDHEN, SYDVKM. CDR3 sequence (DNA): TGTGCCAGCAGCCCGCCGGGACAGATGGGGTACGAGCAGTACTTC. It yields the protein CASSPPGQMGYEQYF. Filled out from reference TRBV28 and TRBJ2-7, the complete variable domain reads DVKVTQSSRYLVKRTGEKVFLECVQDMDHENMFWYRQDPGLGLRLIYFSYDVKMKEKGDIPEGYSVSREKKERFSLILESASTNQTSMYLCASSPPGQMGYEQYFGPGTRLTVT.

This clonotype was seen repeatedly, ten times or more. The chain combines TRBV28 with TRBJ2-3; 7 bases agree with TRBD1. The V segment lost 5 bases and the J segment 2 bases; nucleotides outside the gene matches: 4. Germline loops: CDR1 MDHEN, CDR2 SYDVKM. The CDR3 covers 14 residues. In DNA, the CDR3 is TGTGCCAGCAGTCAGACAGGGTCCACAGATACGCAGTATTTT. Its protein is CASSQTGSTDTQYF.

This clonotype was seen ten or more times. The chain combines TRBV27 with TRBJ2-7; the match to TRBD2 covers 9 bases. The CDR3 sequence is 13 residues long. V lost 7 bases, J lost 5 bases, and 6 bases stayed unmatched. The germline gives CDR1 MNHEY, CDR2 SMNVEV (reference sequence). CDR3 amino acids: CASKNSGSDEQYF. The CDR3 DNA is TGTGCCAGCAAAAATAGCGGGAGCGACGAGCAGTACTTC.

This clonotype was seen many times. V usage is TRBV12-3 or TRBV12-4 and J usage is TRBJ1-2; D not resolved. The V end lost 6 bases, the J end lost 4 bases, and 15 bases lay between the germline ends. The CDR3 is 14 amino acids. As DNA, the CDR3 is TGTGCCAGCAGCTTGGAAGGGAGCCTCTATGGCTACACCTTC. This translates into CASSLEGSLYGYTF.

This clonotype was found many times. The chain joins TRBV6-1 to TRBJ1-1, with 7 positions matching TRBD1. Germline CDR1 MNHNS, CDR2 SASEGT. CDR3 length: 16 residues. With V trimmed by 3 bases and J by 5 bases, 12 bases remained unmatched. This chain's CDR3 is CASSDRDRVSGTEAFF. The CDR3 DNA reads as TGTGCCAGCAGTGACCGCGACAGGGTGTCTGGGACTGAAGCTTTCTTT.

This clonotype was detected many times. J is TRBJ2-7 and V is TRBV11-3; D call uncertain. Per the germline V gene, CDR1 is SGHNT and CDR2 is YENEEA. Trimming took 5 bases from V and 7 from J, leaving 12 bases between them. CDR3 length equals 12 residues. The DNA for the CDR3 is TGTGCCAGCAGCAAGGAGAGAGAGGAGCAGTACTTC. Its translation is CASSKEREEQYF.

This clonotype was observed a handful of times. The CDR3 DNA reads as TGCAGTGCTACTTCGCCGGGGAACACTGAAGCTTTCTTT. Translated: CSATSPGNTEAFF. The J gene is TRBJ1-1, the V gene TRBV20-1, with unresolved D. CDR1 and CDR2 (germline): DFQATT, SNEGSKA (reference sequence). The V end lost 4 bases, the J end lost 1 base, and 10 bases lay between the germline ends. The CDR3 runs 13 residues.

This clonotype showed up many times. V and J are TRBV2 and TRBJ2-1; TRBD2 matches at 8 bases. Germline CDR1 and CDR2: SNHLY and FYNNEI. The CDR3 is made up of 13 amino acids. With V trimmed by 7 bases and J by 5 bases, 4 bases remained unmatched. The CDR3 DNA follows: TGTGCCAGCAAAGCGGGAGCTGACAATGAGCAGTTCTTC. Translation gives CASKAGADNEQFF.

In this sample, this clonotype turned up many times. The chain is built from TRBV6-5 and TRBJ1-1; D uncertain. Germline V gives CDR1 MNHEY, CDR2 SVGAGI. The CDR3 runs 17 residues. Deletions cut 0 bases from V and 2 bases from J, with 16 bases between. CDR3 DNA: TGTGCCAGCAGTTACTCGTATCTCCCAGGCCTCAACACTGAAGCTTTCTTT. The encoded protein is CASSYSYLPGLNTEAFF.

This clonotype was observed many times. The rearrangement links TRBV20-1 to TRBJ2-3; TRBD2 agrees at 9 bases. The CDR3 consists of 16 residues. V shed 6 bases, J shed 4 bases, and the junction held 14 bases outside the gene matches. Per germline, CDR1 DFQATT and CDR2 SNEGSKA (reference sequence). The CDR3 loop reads CSAPRGAGGPADTQYF. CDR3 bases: TGCAGTGCCCCCCGGGGGGCGGGAGGGCCCGCAGATACGCAGTATTTT.

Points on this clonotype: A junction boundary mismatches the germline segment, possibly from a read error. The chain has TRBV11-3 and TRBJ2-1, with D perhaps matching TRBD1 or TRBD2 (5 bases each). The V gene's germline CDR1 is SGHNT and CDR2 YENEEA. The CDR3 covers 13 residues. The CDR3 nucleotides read TGTGCCAGCAGCTTTTCGGACTGGGGGAGTGAGGTCTTC. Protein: CASSFSDWGSEVF. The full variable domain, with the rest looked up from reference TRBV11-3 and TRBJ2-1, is EAGVVQSPRYKIIEKKQPVAFWCNPISGHNTLYWYLQNLGQGPELLIRYENEEAVDDSQLPKDRFSAERLKGVDSTLKIQPAELGDSAVYLCASSFSDWGSEVFGPGTRLTVL.

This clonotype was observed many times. The DNA for the CDR3 is TGCAGTGCTTTAGCTTACACAGGATCACCCCTCCACTTT. Translating gives CSALAYTGSPLHF. J is TRBJ1-6 and V is TRBV20-1; the D gene is possibly TRBD1 (5 bases). The germline CDR1 and CDR2 sequences are DFQATT and SNEGSKA (reference sequence). Between the trimmed V and J ends, which lost 5 bases and 10 bases, there was a span of 15 bases. The CDR3 spans 13 residues.